This T cell receptor (beta chain) was captured in a study of T cell responses to AZD1222 COVID-19 vaccine (dated by TCRdb to 2020 to 2023). Regarding the study in general: AZD1222 recipients with second doses at about 4 weeks or about 12 weeks were pooled, because spike-specific TCR depth and breadth did not differ between schedules. Trial participants were enrolled by age into 18-55, 56-69 and 70-plus year subgroups, with approximately 160, 26 and 62 TCR-sequenced participants respectively. TCR sequencing was performed for 230 to 250 trial participants, of whom around 200 were given two doses of AZD1222 and some 25 were given two doses of MenACWY control vaccine. Findings and caveats that apply to the study as a whole: Nearly half of unique spike-specific TCRs reportedly recognized epitopes outside regions mutated in the B.1.351 and B.1.1.7 variants. A significant rise in spike-specific TCR breadth and depth was observed after two AZD1222 doses relative to day 0 and relative to MenACWY recipients. The whole spike protein was spanned by vaccine-associated CD4 TCRs, and dominant responses were seen in regions 160-218 and 743-854. Only a handful of AZD1222 recipients were SARS-CoV-2 seropositive at baseline, limiting conclusions about previously exposed vaccinees. The 56-69-year group was small, and its depth increase did not reach significance, likely because of low power. Most participants were white British and females outnumbered males, and the authors suggested that clonal diversity may have been underestimated. No day 14 peak-response samples were available, so repertoires were characterized only after the peak T cell response.

As to this clone: Its antigen is not yet known. No base-level quality is on record; no much larger clone is a single base apart.

The CDR3 regions of human TCRbeta chains were subjected to immunosequencing. Per the original workflow: Repertoire TCRs were matched against a reference library of SARS-CoV-2-specific TCRs generated with the MIRA antigen-specificity platform. Breadth meant the fraction of unique TCRs that were SARS-CoV-2-associated, whereas depth meant the fraction of total T cells that were SARS-CoV-2-associated. Using the MIRA data, each spike-specific TCR was mapped to the spike region that the TCR reacts to and placed in a CD4 or CD8 class. Log10-transformed breadth and depth values were compared by one-way ANOVA with Sidak's multiple comparisons tests. Entries here come from immuneACCESS through TCRdb and include only in-frame sequences with V and J called. Some clones fail to appear in such tables; in the studies checked, an unresolved V gene covers under half of the shortfall, and the cause of the remainder is unknown. The V and J calls and clone size are taken from that table; D and trimming were inferred from the DNA. The sample contains about 87,000 clones, around 91% of them found a single time. 8% to 9.5% of the sample is taken by the ten largest.

Per the germline V gene, SGHTA is the CDR1 and FQGNSA is the CDR2. The junction shows trimming of 4 bases on V and 3 bases on J, plus 7 bases between the germline ends. From the cysteine through the phenylalanine, the CDR3 covers 12 amino acids. Just the 36-base CDR3 DNA is kept, in frame starting at base 1. The label giving this sample's time point can be read as: baseline before first vaccination. Samples from vaccinated people were obtained from the UK trials COV001 and COV002, which included a single-blind randomized controlled phase 2/3 trial of AZD1222 (ChAdOx1 nCoV-19) in healthy adults. For TCRbeta chain sequencing, PBMC samples from trial participants were taken at day 0 and at day 28 after the second dose.

The specimen was peripheral blood, collected on day 0 of AZD1222 vaccination. The receptor chain draws on TRBV7-2 and TRBJ2-7, with the D gene not confidently named. The receptor's source is an adult in good health. CDR3 region: CASSSPGYEQYF. The sequence in DNA is TGTGCCAGCAGCTCCCCGGGCTACGAGCAGTACTTC. The reference TRBV7-2 and TRBJ2-7 proteins fill in what lies around the CDR3, so the full variable domain reads GAGVSQSPSNKVTEKGKDVELRCDPISGHTALYWYRQSLGQGLEFLIYFQGNSAPDKSGLPSDRFSAERTGGSVSTLTIQRTQQEDSAVYLCASSSPGYEQYFGPGTRLTVT.